The clone carrying this T cell receptor beta chain came up once. What it binds is not known. This record comes from a study of shared clonotypes between healthy human individuals. Notes on the study in general: Larger richness was generally estimated for naive than memory subsets. An anticipated effect of sequencing depth on clonotype sharing among donors was recognized.

In the source study's methods: Junction-only immunoSEQ data arrived without quality scores, meaning filtering differed. Some clones are missing from TCRdb's copy, which holds only in-frame ones; the method was immunoSEQ multiplex PCR. That table is the source of V, J and clone size, and D and trimming were worked out from the DNA. Of more than 2 million clones detected, about 94% appear once; the ten largest clones hold more than 1.5%. V was cut by 8 bases and J by 1 base, with 11 bases left in between. CDR1 is MNHEY, CDR2 SMNVEV, per germline (reference sequence). The CDR3 has 14 amino acids. CD8 cells regarded as naive lacked CD45RO, were positively chosen for CCR7, and omitted terminally differentiated effector memory CD45RA+ cells. Every donor was a Caucasian adult from Nashville, Tennessee.

The sequencing sample was made of naive CD8+ T cells from PBMCs. The chain links TRBV27 to TRBJ2-2; a weak D match, TRBD1 (5 bases). This clonotype was obtained from a man younger than 35 in good health. Some clones in this sample may be carry-over from other donors' samples. DNA for the CDR3: TGTGCCAGCCGCACAGGAAGGAACACCGGGGAGCTGTTTTTT. It translates to CASRTGRNTGELFF.